This TCR beta chain was sequenced in a study of identical twins. General study results and limits: Zero-insertion results could be subject to partial confounding by invariant MAIT and iNKT cells.

TCRdb called the 5' RACE reads again in MiXCR, with one record for every CDR3 protein. The table lists about 520,000 distinct CDR3 sequences, approximately 22% of them singletons, with roughly 0.91% in the top ten. On this clonotype itself: As yet, its antigen is unknown.

Trimming took off 6 bases at V and 4 bases at J, with 10 bases between the two ends. This CDR3 has 12 residues. Germline CDR1 SGHRS, CDR2 YFSETQ. These records were also assigned to another study, of T cells expressing NK-cell markers. That investigation notes: Within the sequenced cohort of eight donors, seven exhibited HCMV seropositivity and one was seronegative.

V is TRBV5-1 and J is TRBJ1-1, with D possibly being TRBD1 (5 bases). The material sequenced was CD4+ T cells sorted from blood. This receptor was taken from a woman younger than 30 in good health. The CDR3 loop is CASKSGSTEAFF. The CDR3 DNA sequence: TGCGCCAGCAAATCAGGGAGCACTGAAGCTTTCTTT.